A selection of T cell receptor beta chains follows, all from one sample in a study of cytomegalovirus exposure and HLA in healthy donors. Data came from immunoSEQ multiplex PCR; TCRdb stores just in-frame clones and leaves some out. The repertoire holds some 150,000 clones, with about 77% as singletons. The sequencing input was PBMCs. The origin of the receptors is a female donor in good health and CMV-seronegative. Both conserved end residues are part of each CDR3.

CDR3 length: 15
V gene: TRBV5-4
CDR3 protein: CASSFPSGRVYEQFF

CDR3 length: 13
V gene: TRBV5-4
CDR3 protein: CASRGTGIHEQFF

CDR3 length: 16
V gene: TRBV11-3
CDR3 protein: CASSPGLAGGGDTQYF

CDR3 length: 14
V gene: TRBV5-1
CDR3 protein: CASSLGGRDTEAFF

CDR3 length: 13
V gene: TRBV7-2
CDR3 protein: CASTASGGYTQYF

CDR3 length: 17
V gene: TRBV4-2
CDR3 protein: CASSQEASGRARDTQYF

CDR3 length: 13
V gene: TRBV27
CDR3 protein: CASSFQGLDGYTF

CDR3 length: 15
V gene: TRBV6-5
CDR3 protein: CASSYEGVGDTEAFF

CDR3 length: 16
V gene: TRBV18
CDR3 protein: CASSLDRTLRDTEAFF

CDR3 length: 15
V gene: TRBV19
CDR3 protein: CASSILAVQYSEQFF

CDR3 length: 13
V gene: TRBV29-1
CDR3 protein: CSGLLAGSLGQYF

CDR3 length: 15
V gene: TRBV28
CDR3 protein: CASSSGASSNQPQHF

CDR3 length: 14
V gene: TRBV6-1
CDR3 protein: CASRETGGNSPLHF

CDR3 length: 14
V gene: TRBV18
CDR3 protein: CASSPRDSSYEQYF

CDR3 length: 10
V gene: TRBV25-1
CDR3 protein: CAPRGEKLFF

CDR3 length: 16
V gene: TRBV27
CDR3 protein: CASSLWAQGPTGELFF

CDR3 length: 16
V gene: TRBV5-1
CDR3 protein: CASSLAASGRNYEQYF

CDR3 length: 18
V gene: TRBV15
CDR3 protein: CATSPTGGRQGTIEKLFF

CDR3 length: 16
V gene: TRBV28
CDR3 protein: CASSLPLTTRAGELFF

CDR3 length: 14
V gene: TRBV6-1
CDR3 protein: CASSASGYTDTQYF

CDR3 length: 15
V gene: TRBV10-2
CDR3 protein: CASSVRQGNTGELFF

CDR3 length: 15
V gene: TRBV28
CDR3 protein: CASSPSDRAGNEQYF

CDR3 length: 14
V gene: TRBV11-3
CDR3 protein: CASSVPSGQETQYF

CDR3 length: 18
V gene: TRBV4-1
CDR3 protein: CASSQSLAGGPDKNIQYF

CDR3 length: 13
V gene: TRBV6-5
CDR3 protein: CASSDDRVRPQHF

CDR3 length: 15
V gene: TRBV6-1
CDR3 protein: CASSEGPSMRYGYTF

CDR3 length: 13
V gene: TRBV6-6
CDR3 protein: CASSRETYNEQFF

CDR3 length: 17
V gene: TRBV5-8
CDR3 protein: CASSLELEGSSYNEQFF

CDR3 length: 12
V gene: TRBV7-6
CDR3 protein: CASSLWAEGAFF

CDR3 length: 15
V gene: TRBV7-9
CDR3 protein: CASSRNGTPSYEQYF

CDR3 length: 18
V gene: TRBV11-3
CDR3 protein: CASSLDSLSSGEWKTQYF

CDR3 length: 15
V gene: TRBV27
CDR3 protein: CASSLYGQGQETQYF

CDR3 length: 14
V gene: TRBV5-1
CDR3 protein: CASSFQFGGPEAFF

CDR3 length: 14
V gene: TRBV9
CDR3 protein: CASSVGRATDTQYF

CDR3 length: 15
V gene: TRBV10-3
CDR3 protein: CAISNPEDYNSPLHF

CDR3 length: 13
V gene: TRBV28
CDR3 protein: CASKLQGVYEQYF

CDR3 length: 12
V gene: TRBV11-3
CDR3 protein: CASSLPNYGYTF

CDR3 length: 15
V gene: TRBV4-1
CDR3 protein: CASSQTSGSLYEQFF

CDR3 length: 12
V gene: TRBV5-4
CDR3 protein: CAAGGSNEKLFF

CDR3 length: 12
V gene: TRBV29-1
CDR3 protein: CSAGQGYTEAFF

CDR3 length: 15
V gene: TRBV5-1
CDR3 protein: CASSPGAGGTDTQYF

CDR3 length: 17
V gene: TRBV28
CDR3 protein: CASRTWLQDRGGYGYTF

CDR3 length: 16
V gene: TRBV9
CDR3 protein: CASSVSEWRGDSSYTF

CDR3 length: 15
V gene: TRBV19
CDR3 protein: CASSIQISNQETQYF

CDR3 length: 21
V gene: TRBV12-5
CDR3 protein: CASGFVSTIRQGVNLNEKLFF

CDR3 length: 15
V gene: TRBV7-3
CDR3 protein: CASRSRAGLNTEAFF

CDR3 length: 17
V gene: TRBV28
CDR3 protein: CASSSGTDSFSNQPQHF